This TCR beta chain was recovered during a study of response to subunit inactivated influenza vaccine. Using its own MiXCR run on the RT-PCR reads, TCRdb lists one record per CDR3 protein. This table has 650,000 to 800,000 distinct CDR3 sequences, approximately 18% appearing once. Of note for this clonotype: What it recognizes is unknown.

General study findings and limits: There was a suggestion from the authors that each seasonal influenza vaccination recruits few new T cells.

The CDR3 has 12 amino acids. Germline V gives CDR1 LNHDA, CDR2 SQIVND (reference sequence). V was clipped by 8 bases and J by 3 bases; unmatched bases: 2. Here the sequenced sample was PBMCs from blood, taken more than 4 days after vaccination. The clonotype comes from a man in his fifties who received an inactivated influenza vaccine. The chain links TRBV19 to TRBJ1-2; 8 nucleotides agree with TRBD1. The CDR3 sequence: CASRGQDYGYTF. Here the CDR3 DNA reads TGTGCCAGTCGGGGACAGGACTATGGCTACACCTTC.